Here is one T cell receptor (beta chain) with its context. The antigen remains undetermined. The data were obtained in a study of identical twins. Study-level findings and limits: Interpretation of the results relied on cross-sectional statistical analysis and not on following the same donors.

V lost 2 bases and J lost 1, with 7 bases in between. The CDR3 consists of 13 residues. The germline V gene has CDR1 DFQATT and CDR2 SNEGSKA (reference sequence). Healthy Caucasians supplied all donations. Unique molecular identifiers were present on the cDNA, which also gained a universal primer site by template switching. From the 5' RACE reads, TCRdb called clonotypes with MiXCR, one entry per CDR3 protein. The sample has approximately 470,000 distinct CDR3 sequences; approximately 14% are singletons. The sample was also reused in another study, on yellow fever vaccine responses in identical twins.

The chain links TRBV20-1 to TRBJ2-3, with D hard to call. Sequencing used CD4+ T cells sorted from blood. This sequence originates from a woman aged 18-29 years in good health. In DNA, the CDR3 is TGCAGTGCTAGAAGGCCGGGCACAGATACGCAGTATTTT. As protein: CSARRPGTDTQYF.